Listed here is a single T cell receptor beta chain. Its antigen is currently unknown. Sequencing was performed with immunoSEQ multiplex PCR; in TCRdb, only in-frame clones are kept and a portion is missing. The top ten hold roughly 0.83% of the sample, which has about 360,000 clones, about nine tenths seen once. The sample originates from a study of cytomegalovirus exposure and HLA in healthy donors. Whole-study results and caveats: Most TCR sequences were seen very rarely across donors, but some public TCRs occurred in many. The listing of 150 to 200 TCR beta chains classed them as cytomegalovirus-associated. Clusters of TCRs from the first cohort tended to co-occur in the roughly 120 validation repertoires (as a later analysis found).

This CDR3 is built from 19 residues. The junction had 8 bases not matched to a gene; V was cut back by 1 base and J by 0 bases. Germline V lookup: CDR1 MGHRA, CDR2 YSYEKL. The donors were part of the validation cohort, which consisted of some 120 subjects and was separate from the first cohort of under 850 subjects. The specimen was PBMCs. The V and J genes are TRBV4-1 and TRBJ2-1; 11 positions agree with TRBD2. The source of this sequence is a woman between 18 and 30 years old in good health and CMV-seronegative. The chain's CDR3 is CASSQGVAGGTYSYNEQFF. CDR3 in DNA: TGCGCCAGCAGCCAAGGGGTAGCGGGGGGGACCTACTCCTACAATGAGCAGTTCTTC.